These 4 T cell receptor beta chains were all obtained from the same sample, sequenced in a study of cytomegalovirus exposure and HLA in healthy donors. The PCR contained 60 Vbeta and 13 Jbeta primers. Some clones are missing from TCRdb's copy, which holds only in-frame ones; the method was immunoSEQ multiplex PCR. This table holds about 130,000 clones, 72% found once. The sample comprised PBMCs. Receptors were obtained from a man aged 25-40 years in good health and CMV-seronegative.

The rearrangement links TRBV6-6 to TRBJ1-1; 8 bases line up with TRBD1. CDR1 and CDR2 (germline): MNHNY, SVGAGI (reference sequence). Germline trimming cut 6 bases from V and 8 bases from J; bases unmatched to any gene: 8. This CDR3 comprises 13 residues. CDR3 amino acids: CASRRDRGLEAFF. DNA of the CDR3: TGTGCCAGCAGGAGAGACAGGGGATTAGAAGCTTTCTTT.

The chain carries TRBV10-1 and TRBJ2-3, with a tentative D call TRBD1 (6 bases). The germline V gene encodes CDR1 WNHNN and CDR2 SYGVQD (reference sequence). V was cut by 11 bases and J by 4 bases, with 19 bases left in between. This CDR3 comprises 14 residues. This CDR3 reads CAGRSGAPSDTQYF. In DNA form, the CDR3 reads TGCGCCGGACGCTCAGGGGCTCCCTCAGATACGCAGTATTTT.

The genes are TRBV6-6 and TRBJ1-6, with 7 bases fitting TRBD1. The CDR3 length is 15 residues. The V gene's germline CDR1 is MNHNY and CDR2 SVGAGI (reference sequence). V shed 2 bases and J 6 bases; nucleotides not matched to a gene: 4. CDR3 in DNA: TGTGCCAGCAGTTACAGGGGACAGTCTAATTCACCCCTCCACTTT. Its protein product is CASSYRGQSNSPLHF.

The V gene is TRBV6-4, the J gene TRBJ2-2; TRBD2 aligns across 8 bases. CDR1 is MRHNA and CDR2 is SNTAGT in the germline V gene. CDR3 length: 15 amino acids. V was clipped by 0 bases and J by 3 bases; unmatched bases: 0. The CDR3 is CASSDSSGDTGELFF. The CDR3 coding sequence is TGTGCCAGCAGTGACTCTAGCGGGGACACCGGGGAGCTGTTTTTT.